This TCR beta chain derives from a study of blood T cell repertoires in COVID-19. The CDR3 sequence is 14 residues long. The V gene's germline CDR1 is ENHRY and CDR2 SYGVKD. Trimming stripped 8 bases from V and 3 bases from J, with 16 bases between. Measured with immunoSEQ multiplex PCR; TCRdb has only the in-frame clones, and not every one. The sample records 120,000 or so clones, 82% being singletons. The source material was peripheral blood. This sequence joins TRBV10-3 and TRBJ1-1; perhaps TRBD1 as D (6 bases). The source of this sequence is a woman between 65 and 79 years old with acute or convalescent COVID-19. The CDR3 DNA follows: TGTGCCATCGGACGGGGGGCCGGTTACACTGAAGCTTTCTTT. It translates to CAIGRGAGYTEAFF.